The 31 T cell receptor beta chains presented below share a single source sample, sequenced in a study of blood T cell repertoires in COVID-19. Data came from immunoSEQ multiplex PCR; TCRdb stores just in-frame clones and leaves some out. The table has about 260,000 clones, about 88% seen once. Sequenced sample: PBMCs or T cells enriched from blood (not recorded which). The source is a woman aged 45-65 years who had recovered from COVID-19.

The V gene is TRBV27, the J gene TRBJ2-1, with 7 bases fitting TRBD2. The germline V gene has CDR1 MNHEY and CDR2 SMNVEV (reference sequence). V lost 5 bases and J lost 3; bases outside the gene matches: 10. This CDR3 has 16 amino acids. DNA of the CDR3: TGTGCCAGCAGTCCGTGGCTAGCGGAGAACTACAATGAGCAGTTCTTC. It codes for CASSPWLAENYNEQFF.

The chain couples TRBV28 to TRBJ2-7; D is undetermined. Trimming shortened V by 4 bases and J by 6 bases, and 16 bases separated the two germline ends. The CDR3 contains 14 residues. From germline, CDR1 is MDHEN and CDR2 SYDVKM. CDR3 protein: CASSSIGIIREQYF. DNA for the CDR3: TGTGCCAGCAGTTCAATCGGTATAATTCGCGAGCAGTACTTC.

The rearrangement uses TRBV28 and TRBJ1-3; D is unclear. The CDR3 is 15 amino acids. Trimming left V 5 bases short and J 0 bases short, with 11 bases between. Germline values: CDR1 MDHEN, CDR2 SYDVKM. CDR3 DNA sequence: TGTGCCAGCAGTCCCGTTCGGGACTCTGGAAACACCATATATTTT. It encodes CASSPVRDSGNTIYF.

This clone was detected only once. The chain combines TRBV7-6 with TRBJ1-4; D ambiguous. CDR3 length: 14 amino acids. V was trimmed by 3 bases and J by 5 bases, leaving 10 bases between them. Germline loops: CDR1 SGHVS, CDR2 FNYEAQ. The CDR3 spells CASSFRGGNEKLFF. The CDR3 region has the DNA TGTGCCAGCAGCTTTAGAGGAGGCAATGAAAAACTGTTTTTT.

This chain connects TRBV27 to TRBJ2-2; 10 positions match TRBD2. CDR1 is MNHEY and CDR2 is SMNVEV in the germline V gene (reference sequence). V was clipped by 1 base and J by 7 bases; unmatched bases: 6. CDR3 size: 16 residues. The CDR3 is CASSLYLAGVGGELFF. CDR3 DNA sequence: TGTGCCAGCAGTTTATACCTAGCGGGAGTGGGCGGGGAGCTGTTTTTT.

This chain's CDR3 is CASSFGGSSYEQYF. CDR3 coding DNA: TGTGCCAGCAGTTTTGGGGGCAGCTCCTACGAGCAGTACTTC. V gene TRBV28 combines with J gene TRBJ2-7; weak D call: TRBD1 (6 bases). The V gene lost 3 bases and the J gene lost 0 bases, with 9 bases spanning the gap. Germline CDR1 is MDHEN and CDR2 is SYDVKM. The CDR3 is 14 amino acids. The entire variable domain, with the rest obtained from reference TRBV28 and TRBJ2-7, is as follows: DVKVTQSSRYLVKRTGEKVFLECVQDMDHENMFWYRQDPGLGLRLIYFSYDVKMKEKGDIPEGYSVSREKKERFSLILESASTNQTSMYLCASSFGGSSYEQYFGPGTRLTVT.

CDR3 sequence: CASSSPPPETQYF. CDR3 in DNA: TGCGCCAGCAGCTCCCCCCCTCCAGAGACCCAGTACTTC. This rearrangement joins TRBV5-1 to TRBJ2-5; no firm D call. Between the trimmed V and J ends, which lost 3 bases and 4 bases, there was a span of 10 bases. Germline assignment: CDR1 SGHRS and CDR2 YFSETQ. This CDR3 region has 13 residues.

The chain employs TRBV28 and TRBJ2-5; weak D call: TRBD1 (6 bases). Looked up from germline, CDR1 is MDHEN and CDR2 is SYDVKM. The CDR3 covers 14 residues. Trimming cost V 6 bases and J 5 bases, with 16 bases left between them. CDR3 bases: TGTGCCAGCAGCACAACAGGGTTAGGGGAGACCCAGTACTTC. Protein product: CASSTTGLGETQYF.

The chain couples TRBV9 to TRBJ2-7; 11 positions match TRBD2. The trim removed 4 bases at V and 3 bases at J, leaving 12 bases unmatched. This CDR3 is built from 17 residues. Germline CDR1 is SGDLS and CDR2 is YYNGEE. As DNA, the CDR3 is TGTGCCAGCAGCCCTCAGGGTAGCGGGAGGGCCATCTACGAGCAGTACTTC. Protein: CASSPQGSGRAIYEQYF.

The chain employs TRBV7-2 and TRBJ1-3, with D uncertain. With 3 bases removed from V and 0 bases from J, the gap between germline ends came to 12 bases. CDR1 and CDR2 (germline): SGHTA, FQGNSA. The CDR3 totals 16 residues. CDR3 nucleotides: TGTGCCAGCAGCTTTAACCAACAGATCTCTGGAAACACCATATATTTT. This sequence encodes CASSFNQQISGNTIYF.

A remark on this clone: The sample holds other DNA sequences that translate to the same CDR3. The chain recombines TRBV28 with TRBJ1-3; possibly TRBD1 for D (6 bases). The ends were cut back, 5 bases at V and 0 bases at J, with 8 bases in the middle. The CDR3 is 14 residues long. Germline CDR1 reads MDHEN; CDR2 reads SYDVKM. Here the CDR3 DNA reads TGTGCCAGCAGTCCGGACAGCTCTGGAAACACCATATATTTT. Residues: CASSPDSSGNTIYF. Drawing the rest from reference TRBV28 and TRBJ1-3, the complete variable domain is DVKVTQSSRYLVKRTGEKVFLECVQDMDHENMFWYRQDPGLGLRLIYFSYDVKMKEKGDIPEGYSVSREKKERFSLILESASTNQTSMYLCASSPDSSGNTIYFGEGSWLTVV.

The rearrangement links TRBV19 to TRBJ1-5; D is possibly TRBD1 (6 bases). Germline CDR1 is LNHDA and CDR2 is SQIVND (reference sequence). The CDR3 spans 15 residues. V was shortened by 3 bases and J by 1 base, with 10 bases between the two germline ends. The CDR3 here is CASSIQGMSNQPQHF. The CDR3 DNA follows: TGTGCCAGTAGTATTCAGGGGATGAGCAATCAGCCCCAGCATTTT.

This clone showed up just a few times. The J gene is TRBJ2-7, the V gene TRBV6-2 or TRBV6-3, with D perhaps matching TRBD2 (6 bases). This CDR3 region has 14 residues. Germline lookup yields CDR1 MNHEY and CDR2 SVGEGT. The V and J ends lost 5 bases and 7 bases respectively, with 18 bases between them. The CDR3 loop reads CASSASAGRGEQYF. CDR3 nucleotides: TGTGCCAGCAGTGCCTCGGCGGGAAGAGGAGAGCAGTACTTC.

This sequence joins TRBV4-2 and TRBJ1-3; TRBD1 agrees at 8 bases. CDR3 length: 16 residues. V lost 0 bases to trimming and J lost 1 base; unmatched junction nucleotides: 2. Germline V gene data show CDR1 as LGHNA and CDR2 as YNFKEQ. CDR3: CASSQDWTGSGNTIYF. The CDR3 nucleotides read TGTGCCAGCAGCCAAGATTGGACAGGGTCTGGAAACACCATATATTTT.

The chain has TRBV6-6 and TRBJ1-3, with D unclear. CDR1 and CDR2 (germline): MNHNY, SVGAGI (reference sequence). The V end lost 5 bases, the J end lost 3 bases, and 8 bases lay between the germline ends. The length of the CDR3 is 13 residues. The CDR3 DNA is TGTGCCAGCAGTCAGAGAGTTGGAAACACCATATATTTT. Protein product: CASSQRVGNTIYF.

The chain links TRBV19 to TRBJ2-7; D is ambiguous. The CDR3 contains 14 residues. Trimming took 0 bases from V and 0 from J, leaving 6 bases between them. In germline, CDR1 is LNHDA, CDR2 SQIVND (reference sequence). In DNA, the CDR3 is TGTGCCAGTAGTATAGATCTTAGCTCCTACGAGCAGTACTTC. Protein product: CASSIDLSSYEQYF.

The chain links TRBV7-2 to TRBJ1-2, with unresolved D. Per germline, CDR1 SGHTA and CDR2 FQGNSA. V lost 5 bases and J 2 bases, leaving 12 bases between the germline ends. This CDR3 has 14 residues. CDR3 in amino acids: CASSPTAGNYGYTF. CDR3 nucleotides: TGTGCCAGCAGCCCTACTGCGGGGAACTATGGCTACACCTTC. Drawing the rest from reference TRBV7-2 and TRBJ1-2, the complete variable domain is GAGVSQSPSNKVTEKGKDVELRCDPISGHTALYWYRQSLGQGLEFLIYFQGNSAPDKSGLPSDRFSAERTGGSVSTLTIQRTQQEDSAVYLCASSPTAGNYGYTFGSGTRLTVV.

The sample holds a few counts of this clone. The V and J genes are TRBV7-9 and TRBJ2-2; the D gene is possibly TRBD1 (6 bases). CDR3 length: 15 amino acids. CDR1 is SEHNR, CDR2 FQNEAQ, per germline (reference sequence). With 4 bases removed from V and 6 bases from J, the gap between germline ends came to 15 bases. CDR3 residues: CASSSGLRGSGELFF. CDR3 DNA: TGTGCCAGCAGCTCTGGACTGAGGGGGTCCGGGGAGCTGTTTTTT. Full variable domain (outside the CDR3, taken from reference TRBV7-9 and TRBJ2-2): DTGVSQNPRHKITKRGQNVTFRCDPISEHNRLYWYRQTLGQGPEFLTYFQNEAQLEKSRLLSDRFSAERPKGSFSTLEIQRTEQGDSAMYLCASSSGLRGSGELFFGEGSRLTVL.

This clone came up once. The gene calls are TRBV19 and TRBJ2-3; D remains unclear. The CDR3 spans 13 residues. The germline gives CDR1 LNHDA, CDR2 SQIVND (reference sequence). Trimming took 6 bases from V and 0 from J, leaving 7 bases between them. CDR3 protein: CASRERSTDTQYF. CDR3 bases: TGTGCCAGTAGAGAGCGTAGCACAGATACGCAGTATTTT. The full variable domain, with the rest looked up from reference TRBV19 and TRBJ2-3, is DGGITQSPKYLFRKEGQNVTLSCEQNLNHDAMYWYRQDPGQGLRLIYYSQIVNDFQKGDIAEGYSVSREKKESFPLTVTSAQKNPTAFYLCASRERSTDTQYFGPGTRLTVL.

The rearrangement uses TRBV28 and TRBJ1-5; D not certain. Trimming cost V 11 bases and J 1 base, with 9 bases left between them. CDR1 is MDHEN and CDR2 is SYDVKM in the germline V gene. CDR3 size: 12 residues. For the CDR3, the DNA is TGTGCCGCGGGCGGGAGCAATCAGCCCCAGCATTTT. Translating gives CAAGGSNQPQHF.

This clone has a single count. The gene calls are TRBV28 and TRBJ2-7; D not resolved. CDR3 length: 14 amino acids. Germline CDR1 is MDHEN and CDR2 is SYDVKM. Trimming took 7 bases from V and 0 from J, leaving 13 bases between them. CDR3: CASTSPMSSYEQYF. In DNA form, the CDR3 reads TGTGCCAGCACCTCTCCAATGAGCTCCTACGAGCAGTACTTC. Supplemented by reference TRBV28 and TRBJ2-7, the full variable domain reads DVKVTQSSRYLVKRTGEKVFLECVQDMDHENMFWYRQDPGLGLRLIYFSYDVKMKEKGDIPEGYSVSREKKERFSLILESASTNQTSMYLCASTSPMSSYEQYFGPGTRLTVT.

This chain uses TRBV14 with TRBJ2-7; no clear D. With 1 base removed from V and 6 bases from J, the gap between germline ends came to 10 bases. CDR1 is SGHDN, CDR2 FVKESK, per germline. The CDR3 loop spans 13 amino acids. This chain's CDR3 is CASSQADFAEQYF. The CDR3 DNA follows: TGTGCCAGCAGCCAAGCCGACTTCGCCGAGCAGTACTTC.

J is TRBJ1-1 and V is TRBV9; tentative D call: TRBD1 (6 bases). The CDR3 spans 15 residues. In germline, CDR1 is SGDLS, CDR2 YYNGEE. Trimming left V 0 bases short and J 0 bases short, with 9 bases between. CDR3 nucleotides: TGTGCCAGCAGCGTAGTGGGGGCGCTGAACACTGAAGCTTTCTTT. Amino acids: CASSVVGALNTEAFF.

The chain is built from TRBV2 and TRBJ2-2; D might be TRBD2 (6 bases). The V end was cut by 7 bases, the J end by 3 bases, with 12 bases between. CDR3 size: 14 residues. The germline gives CDR1 SNHLY, CDR2 FYNNEI. The CDR3 nucleotides read TGTGCCAGCACCGCTAGCGAATACACCGGGGAGCTGTTTTTT. Its translation is CASTASEYTGELFF.

V is TRBV11-3 and J is TRBJ2-7; D unresolved. Germline-derived CDR1 and CDR2 are SGHNT and YENEEA. The CDR3 contains 12 residues. The V gene lost 6 bases and the J gene lost 2 bases, with 8 bases spanning the gap. The CDR3 protein is CASRLSTYEQYF. In nucleotides, the CDR3 is TGTGCCAGCAGGTTGTCTACCTACGAGCAGTACTTC.

The chain links TRBV7-2 to TRBJ2-3; 8 bases are a match to TRBD2. The trim removed 1 base at V and 1 base at J, leaving 7 bases unmatched. The germline V gene has CDR1 SGHTA and CDR2 FQGNSA. CDR3 length: 17 amino acids. Here the CDR3 reads CASSLGGTGGRTDTQYF. The CDR3 nucleotides are TGTGCCAGCAGCTTAGGTGGTACGGGAGGGCGCACAGATACGCAGTATTTT.

The count of this clone is one. This sequence joins TRBV28 and TRBJ1-1; possibly TRBD1 for D (6 bases). The CDR3 covers 15 residues. Germline V gene data show CDR1 as MDHEN and CDR2 as SYDVKM. Trimming left V 5 bases short and J 6 bases short, with 19 bases between. The CDR3 sequence: CASSRTVIFGAEAFF. The CDR3 DNA reads TGTGCCAGCAGTCGGACAGTAATTTTTGGGGCTGAAGCTTTCTTT.

This chain connects TRBV28 to TRBJ2-7, with a tentative D call TRBD2 (5 bases). The CDR3 is 12 amino acids. The V and J ends lost 4 bases and 6 bases respectively, with 10 bases between them. Germline V gene data show CDR1 as MDHEN and CDR2 as SYDVKM. CDR3 in amino acids: CASSSLRGEQYF. The DNA for the CDR3 is TGTGCCAGCAGTTCTCTCCGGGGCGAGCAGTACTTC.

This clone has a handful of counts. The chain uses TRBV21-1 and TRBJ1-4; the table's D call, TRBD1, was not checked against the DNA. TRBV21-1 has pseudogene status. The CDR3 has 16 amino acids. DNA for the CDR3: TGTGCCAGCAGCAAACAGCAGGCCGAAGGTCGGGAAAAACTGTTTTTT. This encodes CASSKQQAEGREKLFF.

The chain is built from TRBV19 and TRBJ2-3; 11 bases map to TRBD2. CDR1 is LNHDA and CDR2 is SQIVND in the germline V gene (reference sequence). The CDR3 sequence is 15 residues long. After removal of 6 bases from V and 2 bases from J, the junction contained 4 bases not matched to a gene. CDR3 sequence: CASSLGLADTDTQYF. For the CDR3, the DNA is TGTGCCAGTAGCCTGGGACTAGCGGACACAGATACGCAGTATTTT.

The chain uses TRBV20-1 and TRBJ1-4, with no clear D. CDR3 length equals 11 residues. Trimming took 5 bases from V and 8 from J, leaving 9 bases between them. Germline V gives CDR1 DFQATT, CDR2 SNEGSKA (reference sequence). The CDR3 reads CSAYQREKLFF. The CDR3 nucleotides are TGCAGTGCTTACCAGCGAGAAAAACTGTTTTTT.